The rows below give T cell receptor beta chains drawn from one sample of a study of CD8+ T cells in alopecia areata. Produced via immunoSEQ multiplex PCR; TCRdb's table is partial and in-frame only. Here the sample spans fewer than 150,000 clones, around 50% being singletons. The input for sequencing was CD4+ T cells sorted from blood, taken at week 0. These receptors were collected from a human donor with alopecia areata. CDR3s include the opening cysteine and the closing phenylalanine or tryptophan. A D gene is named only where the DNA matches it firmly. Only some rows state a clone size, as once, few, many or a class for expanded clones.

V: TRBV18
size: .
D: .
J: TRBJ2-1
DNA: TGTGCCAGCTCACCACTCCGGGAAAAGTACAATGAGCAGTTCTTC
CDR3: CASSPLREKYNEQFF

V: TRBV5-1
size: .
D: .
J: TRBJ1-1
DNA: TGCGCCAGCAGCTTGGCCGGGGTGAAAGCTTTCTTT
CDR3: CASSLAGVKAFF

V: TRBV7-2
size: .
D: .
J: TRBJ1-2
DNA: TGTGCCAGCAGCTTGGACGGAGGCGGGAGAGGCTACACCTTC
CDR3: CASSLDGGGRGYTF

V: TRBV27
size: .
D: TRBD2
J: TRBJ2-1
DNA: TGTGCCAGCACCGGACTAGCGGGAAGTATCTATGAGCAGTTCTTC
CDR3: CASTGLAGSIYEQFF

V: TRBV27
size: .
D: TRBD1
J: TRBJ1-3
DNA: TGTGCCAGCAGTTTATCGCCGGGGACAGGGACCGGAAACACCATATATTTT
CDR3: CASSLSPGTGTGNTIYF

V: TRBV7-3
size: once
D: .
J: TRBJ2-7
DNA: TGTGCCAGCAGCCGAGGGCGGAGCTACGAGCAGTACTTC
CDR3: CASSRGRSYEQYF

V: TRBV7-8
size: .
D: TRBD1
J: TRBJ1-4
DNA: TGTGCCAGCAGCTTAGCGCTGGCAGGGGGTAGAGAAAAACTGTTTTTT
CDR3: CASSLALAGGREKLFF

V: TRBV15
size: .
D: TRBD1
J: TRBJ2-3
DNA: TGTGCCACCAGCAGACATGGGTTTGGACAGGAACGCACAGATACGCAGTATTTT
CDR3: CATSRHGFGQERTDTQYF

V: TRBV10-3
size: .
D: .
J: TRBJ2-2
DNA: TGTGCCATCAGTGAGTCGGAGGTCCCCGGGGAGCTGTTTTTT
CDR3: CAISESEVPGELFF

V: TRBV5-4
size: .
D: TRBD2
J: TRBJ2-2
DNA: TGTGCCAGCAGCTTCGATAGCGGGGGGGCTGGCGGGGAGCTGTTTTTT
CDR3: CASSFDSGGAGGELFF

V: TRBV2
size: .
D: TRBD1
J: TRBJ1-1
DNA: TGTGCCAGCAGGGTGGGACAGGGGATGGCTTTCTTT
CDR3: CASRVGQGMAFF

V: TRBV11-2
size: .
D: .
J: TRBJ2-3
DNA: TGTGCCAGCAGCGCCACGGCCGAAACCATACCAAGAGATACGCAGTATTTT
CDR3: CASSATAETIPRDTQYF

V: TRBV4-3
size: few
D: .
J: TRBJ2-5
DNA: TGCGCCAGCAGCCTCGGACGGGAAGAGACCCAGTACTTC
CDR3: CASSLGREETQYF

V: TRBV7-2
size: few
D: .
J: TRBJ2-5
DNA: TGTGCCAGCAGCTTAGGGCGGGGCGAGACCCAGTACTTC
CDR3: CASSLGRGETQYF

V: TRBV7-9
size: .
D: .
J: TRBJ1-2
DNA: TGTGCCAGCAGCTTAGACTATGGCTACACCTTC
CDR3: CASSLDYGYTF

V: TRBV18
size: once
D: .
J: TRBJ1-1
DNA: TGTGCCAGCTCACCGGAGCCAGGGAACACTGAAGCTTTCTTT
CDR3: CASSPEPGNTEAFF

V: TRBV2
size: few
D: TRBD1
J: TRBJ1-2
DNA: TGTGCCAGCAGGGGACAGGGGGACCCTGGCTACACCTTC
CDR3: CASRGQGDPGYTF

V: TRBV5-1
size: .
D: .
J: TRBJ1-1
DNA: TGCGCCAGCAGCTTTTCCCACAGGGTGGATGACCCTGAAGCTTTCTTT
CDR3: CASSFSHRVDDPEAFF

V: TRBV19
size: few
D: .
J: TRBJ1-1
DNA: TGTGCCAGTAGTATGAAAGGGACTCTAAACACTGAAGCTTTCTTT
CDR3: CASSMKGTLNTEAFF

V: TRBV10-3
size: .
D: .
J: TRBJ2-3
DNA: TGTGCCATCGGGGACCCTACGCAGTATTTT
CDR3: CAIGDPTQYF

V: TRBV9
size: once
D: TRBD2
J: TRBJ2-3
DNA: TGTGCCAGCAGCGTGGGACTAGCGGGAGCAGATACGCAGTATTTT
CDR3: CASSVGLAGADTQYF

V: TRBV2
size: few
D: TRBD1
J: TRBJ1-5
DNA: TGTGCCAGCAGTGGCCTCTCAGGGGGAGGAAATCAGCCCCAGCATTTT
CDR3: CASSGLSGGGNQPQHF

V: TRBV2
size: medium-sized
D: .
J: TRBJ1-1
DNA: TGTGCCAGCAGCGAGTCAAGGGGGGGTGCTTTCTTT
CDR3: CASSESRGGAFF

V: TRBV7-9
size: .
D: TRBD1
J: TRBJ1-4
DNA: TGTGCCAGCAGCCTCGGGACAGGAGATGAAAAACTGTTTTTT
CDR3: CASSLGTGDEKLFF

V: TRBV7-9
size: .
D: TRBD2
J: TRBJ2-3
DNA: TGTGCCAGCAGAAAGGGGAGGGATTCCAAAACAGATACGCAGTATTTT
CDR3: CASRKGRDSKTDTQYF

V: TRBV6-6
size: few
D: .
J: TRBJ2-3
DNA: TGTGCCAGCAATAGGGGCCTCACAGATACGCAGTATTTT
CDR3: CASNRGLTDTQYF

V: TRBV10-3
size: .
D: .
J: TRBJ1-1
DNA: TGTGCCATCAGGTTTAAGGAGGCACTAAACACTGAAGCTTTCTTT
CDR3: CAIRFKEALNTEAFF

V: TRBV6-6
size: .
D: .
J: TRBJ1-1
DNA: TGTGCCAGCCAAAATGCACGATTGAACACTGAAGCTTTCTTT
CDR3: CASQNARLNTEAFF

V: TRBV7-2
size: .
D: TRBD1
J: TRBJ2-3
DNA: TGTGCCAGCAGCTACGACAGGGCAGATACGCAGTATTTT
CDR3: CASSYDRADTQYF

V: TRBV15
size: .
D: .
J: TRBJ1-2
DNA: TGTGCCACCAGCAGAGACGCCCGGTGGGGGCAAGGCTACACCTTC
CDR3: CATSRDARWGQGYTF

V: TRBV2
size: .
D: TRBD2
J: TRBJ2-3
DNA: TGTGCCAGCAGTACCGGGACTAGCGGGGCCACAGATACGCAGTATTTT
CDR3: CASSTGTSGATDTQYF

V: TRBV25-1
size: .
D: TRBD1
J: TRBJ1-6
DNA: TGTGCCAGCCAAGGGGGCCCTTATAATTCACCCCTCCACTTT
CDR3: CASQGGPYNSPLHF

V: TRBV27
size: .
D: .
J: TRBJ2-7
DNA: TGTGCCAGCAGTGTGGGGGTTAGGTACGAGCAGTACTTC
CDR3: CASSVGVRYEQYF

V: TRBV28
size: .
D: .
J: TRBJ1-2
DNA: TGTGCCAGCAGTTTATGGGGAGGCTACACCTTC
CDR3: CASSLWGGYTF

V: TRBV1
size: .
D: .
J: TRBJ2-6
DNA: TGCACCAGCAGCCTCGGGACAGGGGCCTCTGGGGCCAACGTCCTGACTTTC
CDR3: CTSSLGTGASGANVLTF

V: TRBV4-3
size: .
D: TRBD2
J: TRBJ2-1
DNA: TGCGCCAGCAGCCAAGATAGGCTAGCGGGGGGGCAGTTCTTC
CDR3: CASSQDRLAGGQFF